The 21 T cell receptor beta chains reported below all come from one sample, sequenced in a study of beta chain features in type 1 diabetes (dated by TCRdb to the late 2010s). Beyond this particular receptor, the publication reports: Type 1 diabetes patients showed a moderate but significant shortening of TCRB CDR3 length in all four CD4+ subsets.

No antigen has been assigned to these receptors. Libraries were constructed by the immunoSEQ multiplex PCR assay. The High Capacity cDNA Reverse Transcription Kit was used to reverse transcribe all of the isolated RNA, meaning that expressed TCRB transcripts were what got sequenced. The table was pulled from immuneACCESS by TCRdb, which kept in-frame rearrangements only. Such tables lose some clones; where checked, under half of the loss comes from unresolved V genes, and the rest has no known cause. The table for this sample lists some 360,000 clones; 9.6% of them were counted only once. The ten biggest clones cover about 0.64% of the sample. The sequenced sample was central memory CD4+ T cells from blood. Source of these receptors: a man aged 25-40 years with type 1 diabetes.

This clone was counted a few times. The V call is TRBV19, the J call TRBJ1-3; 7 bases fit TRBD1. V lost 7 bases and J lost 4; bases outside the gene matches: 10. This CDR3 is built from 15 residues. Germline V gene sequence: CDR1 LNHDA, CDR2 SQIVND (reference sequence). Written as DNA, the CDR3 is TGTGCCAGTACCGCGACAGGGACTTCCGGAAACACCATATATTTT. It yields the protein CASTATGTSGNTIYF. Using reference TRBV19 and TRBJ1-3 for the parts outside the CDR3, the full variable domain is DGGITQSPKYLFRKEGQNVTLSCEQNLNHDAMYWYRQDPGQGLRLIYYSQIVNDFQKGDIAEGYSVSREKKESFPLTVTSAQKNPTAFYLCASTATGTSGNTIYFGEGSWLTVV.

This clone appeared a few times. The chain recombines TRBV7-2 with TRBJ2-1, with TRBD2 matching over 7 bases. This CDR3 has 17 amino acids. CDR1 SGHTA and CDR2 FQGNSA come from the germline V gene. J lost 4 bases, V lost 2 bases, and 11 bases had no gene match. CDR3 region: CASSLWASGGRYNEQFF. CDR3 coding DNA: TGTGCCAGCAGCTTATGGGCTAGCGGAGGCCGGTACAATGAGCAGTTCTTC.

Worth noting for this clone: Other DNA sequences within the sample encode an identical CDR3. The chain joins TRBV6-6 to TRBJ2-3; perhaps TRBD2 as D (5 bases). CDR1 is MNHNY and CDR2 is SVGAGI in the germline V gene (reference sequence). The V and J ends lost 0 bases and 1 base respectively, with 11 bases between them. The CDR3 runs 16 residues. CDR3 protein: CASSYSSGEGTDTQYF. CDR3 nucleotides: TGTGCCAGCAGTTACTCGTCCGGGGAAGGCACAGATACGCAGTATTTT.

The chain couples TRBV7-9 to TRBJ2-7, with D perhaps matching TRBD1 or TRBD2 (5 bases each). The length of the CDR3 is 11 residues. The V gene lost 4 bases and the J gene lost 6 bases, with 7 bases spanning the gap. Germline-derived CDR1 and CDR2 are SEHNR and FQNEAQ (reference sequence). Written as DNA, the CDR3 is TGTGCCAGCAGCTCGGGGCGCGAGCAGTACTTC. Amino acid sequence: CASSSGREQYF.

In its sample, this clone was seen a few times. The same CDR3 is also encoded by other DNA sequences in this sample. V is TRBV5-1 and J is TRBJ2-3; 8 bases match TRBD2. V dropped 0 bases and J dropped 0; count of bases not matched to a gene: 3. This CDR3 is built from 16 residues. Per germline, CDR1 SGHRS and CDR2 YFSETQ. The CDR3 is CASSLGSSGSTDTQYF. The CDR3 DNA reads TGCGCCAGCAGCTTGGGTTCTAGCGGGAGCACAGATACGCAGTATTTT.

The CDR3, as DNA: TGTGCCAGCAGTGAGGGTAGGAGGGGCTACTATGGCTACACCTTC. Protein sequence: CASSEGRRGYYGYTF. The V call is TRBV2, the J call TRBJ1-2, with a possible D match to TRBD1 (5 bases). V was pared by 3 bases and J by 3 bases, with 14 bases between. Germline V gene data show CDR1 as SNHLY and CDR2 as FYNNEI. CDR3 length equals 15 residues. Combining the CDR3 with reference TRBV2 and TRBJ1-2 gives the whole variable domain EPEVTQTPSHQVTQMGQEVILRCVPISNHLYFYWYRQILGQKVEFLVSFYNNEISEKSEIFDDQFSVERPDGSNFTLKIRSTKLEDSAMYFCASSEGRRGYYGYTFGSGTRLTVV.

This clone was counted a few times. The V and J genes are TRBV4-3 and TRBJ1-2; 7 bases are a match to TRBD1. Germline V gene lookup returns CDR1 LGHNA and CDR2 YSLEER. CDR3 length: 17 amino acids. Trimming removed 0 bases from V and 4 bases from J; junction bases left unmatched: 11. CDR3 nucleotides: TGCGCCAGCAGCCAAGATCAAATCAGCAGGGGGGGCTATGGCTACACCTTC. Amino acids: CASSQDQISRGGYGYTF.

Concerning this clone itself: The junction does not match germline at one end; this may be a read error. The sample has other DNA sequences that encode this CDR3 too. The rearrangement uses TRBV6-5 and TRBJ1-5; no firm D call. Germline-derived CDR1 and CDR2 are MNHEY and SVGAGI. The CDR3 is made up of 13 amino acids. CDR3 loop: CASSFSGNQPQHF. In DNA, the CDR3 is TGTGCCAGCAGTTTTTCAGGCAATCAGCCCCAGCACTTT.

This clone was counted a few times. The genes are TRBV11-3 and TRBJ2-7; the D gene could be TRBD1 or TRBD2 (5 bases each). V dropped 3 bases and J dropped 6 bases, with 12 bases sitting between them. The germline V gene encodes CDR1 SGHNT and CDR2 YENEEA. The CDR3 is 13 residues long. The DNA of the CDR3 is TGTGCCAGCAGCTTCAGCGAAGGGACCGAGCAGTACTTC. This translates into CASSFSEGTEQYF.

This chain uses TRBV4-3 with TRBJ2-5, with 12 bases that match TRBD2. The CDR3 totals 16 residues. V shed 4 bases, J shed 4 bases, and the junction held 7 bases outside the gene matches. Germline CDR1 and CDR2: LGHNA and YSLEER. CDR3 residues: CASSPGLAGFLETQYF. CDR3 sequence (DNA): TGCGCCAGCAGCCCCGGACTAGCGGGATTCCTAGAGACCCAGTACTTC.

This clone was detected ten times or more. V usage is TRBV19 and J usage is TRBJ2-1, with 8 bases aligning to TRBD1. J gave up 7 bases and V 5 bases, and 7 bases lay outside the gene matches. This CDR3 has 14 amino acids. Germline values: CDR1 LNHDA, CDR2 SQIVND (reference sequence). The CDR3 sequence is CASSLWTGRNEQFF. The DNA of the CDR3 is TGTGCCAGTAGTCTCTGGACAGGGAGAAATGAGCAGTTCTTC.

This clone was recorded a few times. The CDR3 loop is CASSLQQGNLEKLFF. The CDR3 nucleotides are TGTGCCAGCAGCCTCCAACAGGGGAACCTTGAAAAACTGTTTTTT. The chain links TRBV7-8 to TRBJ1-4; TRBD1 aligns across 7 bases. Germline assignment: CDR1 SGHVS and CDR2 FQNEAQ. This CDR3 contains 15 residues. With V trimmed by 5 bases and J by 7 bases, 10 bases remained unmatched.

This clone has a handful of counts. CDR3 DNA sequence: TGTGCCAGCAGCGCTCAGACAAATGAAAAACTGTTTTTT. It is translated as CASSAQTNEKLFF. The chain has TRBV9 and TRBJ1-4; D gene uncertain. Trimming took off 3 bases at V and 5 bases at J, with 8 bases between the two ends. The germline V gene has CDR1 SGDLS and CDR2 YYNGEE. This CDR3 is built from 13 residues.

This clone has just a few counts. The chain has TRBV30 and TRBJ1-1, with 12 bases matching TRBD1. V trimming: 7 bases; J trimming: 4 bases; junction bases outside the gene matches: 10. Germline lookup yields CDR1 GTSNPN and CDR2 SVGIG (reference sequence). CDR3 size: 15 residues. The CDR3 DNA reads TGTGCCTTGAACCGGGACAGGGGGCTAGGCACTGAAGCTTTCTTT. This gives the protein CALNRDRGLGTEAFF.

As to this clone: Sequence at one end of the junction differs from germline and may be a read error. This chain links TRBV10-3 with TRBJ2-3; 7 positions agree with TRBD2. This CDR3 has 17 amino acids. Germline assignment: CDR1 ENHRY and CDR2 SYGVKD. The CDR3 sequence: CASSPVEWEGRTDTQYF. DNA for the CDR3: TGTGCCAGCAGTCCGGTTGAGTGGGAGGGCCGCACAGATACGCAGTATTTT.

The chain combines TRBV7-6 with TRBJ1-2; maybe TRBD1 (5 bases). CDR3 size: 13 residues. Germline V gene data show CDR1 as SGHVS and CDR2 as FNYEAQ. V lost 0 bases and J lost 8, with 10 bases in between. The CDR3 DNA sequence: TGTGCCAGCAGCTTAGCAGGGGTCGGGGGCTACACCTTC. Protein: CASSLAGVGGYTF. Combining the CDR3 with reference TRBV7-6 and TRBJ1-2 gives the whole variable domain GAGVSQSPRYKVTKRGQDVALRCDPISGHVSLYWYRQALGQGPEFLTYFNYEAQQDKSGLPNDRFSAERPEGSISTLTIQRTEQRDSAMYRCASSLAGVGGYTFGSGTRLTVV.

This clone was recorded a few times. This rearrangement joins TRBV25-1 to TRBJ1-2, with D unclear. The V gene's germline CDR1 is MGHDK and CDR2 SYGVNS. Trimming shortened V by 1 base and J by 8 bases, and 8 bases separated the two germline ends. The CDR3 covers 12 residues. CDR3 sequence reads: CASSESWEGYTF. The CDR3 DNA is TGTGCCAGCAGTGAATCATGGGAGGGCTACACCTTC.

This clone was detected only a few times. Within the sample, other DNA sequences also encode this same CDR3. The V gene is TRBV25-1, the J gene TRBJ2-3; D is unresolved. Germline V gene sequence: CDR1 MGHDK, CDR2 SYGVNS. CDR3 size: 12 residues. V lost 5 bases and J lost 1, with 4 bases in between. DNA for the CDR3: TGTGCCAGCAGTCGGGGCACAGATACGCAGTATTTT. It is translated as CASSRGTDTQYF.

The V call is TRBV5-8, the J call TRBJ2-5, with 7 nucleotides matching TRBD2. V was clipped by 4 bases and J by 4 bases; unmatched bases: 13. The CDR3 spans 16 residues. Germline lookup yields CDR1 SGHTS and CDR2 YDEGEE. CDR3 bases: TGTGCCAGCAGCCCTGGTCTAGCGGCAGTCGGAGAGACCCAGTACTTC. Its protein product is CASSPGLAAVGETQYF.

The J gene is TRBJ1-3, the V gene TRBV9, with a weak D call TRBD1 (6 bases). CDR3 length: 14 residues. Trimming removed 4 bases from V and 8 bases from J, with 16 bases in between. Germline values: CDR1 SGDLS, CDR2 YYNGEE. As DNA, the CDR3 is TGTGCCAGCAGCTCTCAGGGGTTTCAAGACACCATATATTTT. This sequence encodes CASSSQGFQDTIYF.

This clone occurred a few times. The chain employs TRBV7-6 and TRBJ2-3, with 9 bases lining up with TRBD2. The CDR3 totals 17 residues. Trimming removed 1 base from V and 3 bases from J; junction bases left unmatched: 8. Looked up from germline, CDR1 is SGHVS and CDR2 is FNYEAQ. CDR3 protein: CASSLVAAGGPTDTQYF. CDR3 in DNA: TGTGCCAGCAGCTTAGTGGCCGCGGGAGGGCCGACAGATACGCAGTATTTT. Using reference TRBV7-6 and TRBJ2-3 for the parts outside the CDR3, the full variable domain is GAGVSQSPRYKVTKRGQDVALRCDPISGHVSLYWYRQALGQGPEFLTYFNYEAQQDKSGLPNDRFSAERPEGSISTLTIQRTEQRDSAMYRCASSLVAAGGPTDTQYFGPGTRLTVL.